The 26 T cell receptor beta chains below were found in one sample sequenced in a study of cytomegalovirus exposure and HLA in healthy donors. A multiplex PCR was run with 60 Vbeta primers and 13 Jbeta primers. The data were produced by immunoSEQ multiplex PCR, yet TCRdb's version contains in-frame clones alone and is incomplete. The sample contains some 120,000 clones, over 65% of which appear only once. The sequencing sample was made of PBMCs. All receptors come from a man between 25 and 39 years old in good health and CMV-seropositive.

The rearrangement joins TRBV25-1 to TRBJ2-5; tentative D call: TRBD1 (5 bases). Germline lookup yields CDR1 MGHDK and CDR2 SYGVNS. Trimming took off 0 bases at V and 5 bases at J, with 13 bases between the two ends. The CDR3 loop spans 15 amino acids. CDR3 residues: CASSEYSGPVETQYF. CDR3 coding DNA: TGTGCCAGCAGTGAATACTCAGGGCCCGTGGAGACCCAGTACTTC.

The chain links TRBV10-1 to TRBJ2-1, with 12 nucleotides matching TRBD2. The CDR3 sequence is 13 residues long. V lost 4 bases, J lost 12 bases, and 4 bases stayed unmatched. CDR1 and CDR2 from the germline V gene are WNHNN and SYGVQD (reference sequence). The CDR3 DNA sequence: TGCGCCAGCAGTGTGACTAGCGGGAGTAGGCAGTTCTTC. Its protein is CASSVTSGSRQFF.

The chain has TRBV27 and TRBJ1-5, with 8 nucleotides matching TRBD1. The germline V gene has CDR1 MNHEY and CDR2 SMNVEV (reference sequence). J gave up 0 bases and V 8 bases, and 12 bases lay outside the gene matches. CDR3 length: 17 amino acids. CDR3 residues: CASLDRGGLYSNQPQHF. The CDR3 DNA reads TGTGCCAGCCTCGACAGGGGAGGACTATATAGCAATCAGCCCCAGCATTTT.

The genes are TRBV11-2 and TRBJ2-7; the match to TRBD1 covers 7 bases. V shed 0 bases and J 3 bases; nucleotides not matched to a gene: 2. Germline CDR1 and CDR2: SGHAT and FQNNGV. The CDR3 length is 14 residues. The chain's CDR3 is CASSLDPGGYEQYF. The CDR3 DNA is TGTGCCAGCAGCTTAGATCCAGGGGGCTACGAGCAGTACTTC.

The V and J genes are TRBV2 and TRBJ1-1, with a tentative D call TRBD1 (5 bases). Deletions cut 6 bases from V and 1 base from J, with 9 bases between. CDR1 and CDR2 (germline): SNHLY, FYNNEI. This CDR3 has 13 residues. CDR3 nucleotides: TGTGCCAGCAGGGACACCCCGAACACTGAAGCTTTCTTT. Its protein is CASRDTPNTEAFF.

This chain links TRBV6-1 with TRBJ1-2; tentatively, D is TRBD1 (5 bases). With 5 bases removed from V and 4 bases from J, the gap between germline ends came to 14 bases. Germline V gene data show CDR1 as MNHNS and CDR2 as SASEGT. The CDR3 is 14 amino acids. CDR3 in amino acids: CASSTLGALYGYTF. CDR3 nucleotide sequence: TGTGCCAGCAGTACATTAGGGGCACTCTATGGCTACACCTTC.

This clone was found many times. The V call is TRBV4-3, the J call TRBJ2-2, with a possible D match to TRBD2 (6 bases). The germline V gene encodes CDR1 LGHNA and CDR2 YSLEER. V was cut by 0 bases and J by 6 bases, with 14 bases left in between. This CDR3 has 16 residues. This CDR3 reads CASSQDPGGEAGELFF. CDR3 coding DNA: TGCGCCAGCAGCCAAGACCCTGGTGGGGAGGCCGGGGAGCTGTTTTTT.

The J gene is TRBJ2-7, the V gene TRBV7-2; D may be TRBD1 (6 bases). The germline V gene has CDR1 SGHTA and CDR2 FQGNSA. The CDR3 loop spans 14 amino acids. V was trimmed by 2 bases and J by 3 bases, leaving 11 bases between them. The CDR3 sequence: CASSLSRQVYEQYF. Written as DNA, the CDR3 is TGTGCCAGCAGCTTATCCCGACAGGTCTACGAGCAGTACTTC.

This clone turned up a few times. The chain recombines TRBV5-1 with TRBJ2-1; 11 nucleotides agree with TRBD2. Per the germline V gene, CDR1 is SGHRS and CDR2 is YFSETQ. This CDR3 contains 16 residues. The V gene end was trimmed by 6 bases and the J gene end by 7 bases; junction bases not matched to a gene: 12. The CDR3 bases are TGCGCCAGCACTTCCGGAACTAGCGGGAGTCATAATGAGCAGTTCTTC. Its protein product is CASTSGTSGSHNEQFF.

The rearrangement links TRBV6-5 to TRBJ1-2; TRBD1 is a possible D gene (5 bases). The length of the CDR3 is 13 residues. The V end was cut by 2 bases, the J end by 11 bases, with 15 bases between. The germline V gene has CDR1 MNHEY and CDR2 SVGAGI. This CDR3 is CASSYKGGTLYTF. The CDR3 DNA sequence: TGTGCCAGCAGTTACAAGGGAGGGACCTTATACACCTTC.

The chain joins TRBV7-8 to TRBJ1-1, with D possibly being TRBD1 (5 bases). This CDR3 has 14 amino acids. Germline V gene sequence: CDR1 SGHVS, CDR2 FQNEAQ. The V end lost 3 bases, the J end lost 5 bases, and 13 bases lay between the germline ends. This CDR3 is CASSFNSRQTEAFF. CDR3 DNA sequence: TGTGCCAGCAGCTTCAACTCCCGACAGACTGAAGCTTTCTTT.

CDR3 DNA: TGTGCCAGCAGTGCTCCGGGACAGGGGGTTTACGAGCAGTACTTC. Translating it yields CASSAPGQGVYEQYF. V and J are TRBV6-5 and TRBJ2-7, with 11 bases lining up with TRBD1. Germline V gene data show CDR1 as MNHEY and CDR2 as SVGAGI. The CDR3 loop spans 15 amino acids. V was pared by 5 bases and J by 4 bases, with 7 bases of the junction left unmatched.

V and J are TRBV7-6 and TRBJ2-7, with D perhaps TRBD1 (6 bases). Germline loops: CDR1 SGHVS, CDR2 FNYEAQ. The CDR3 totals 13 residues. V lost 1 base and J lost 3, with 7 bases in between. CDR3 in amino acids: CASSLGGGYEQYF. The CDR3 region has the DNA TGTGCCAGCAGCTTAGGAGGGGGCTACGAGCAGTACTTC. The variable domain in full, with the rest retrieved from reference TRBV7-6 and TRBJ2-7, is GAGVSQSPRYKVTKRGQDVALRCDPISGHVSLYWYRQALGQGPEFLTYFNYEAQQDKSGLPNDRFSAERPEGSISTLTIQRTEQRDSAMYRCASSLGGGYEQYFGPGTRLTVT.

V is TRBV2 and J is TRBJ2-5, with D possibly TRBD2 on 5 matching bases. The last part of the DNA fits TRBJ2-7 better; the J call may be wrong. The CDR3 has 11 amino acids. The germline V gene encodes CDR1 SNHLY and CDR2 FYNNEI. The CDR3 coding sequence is TGTGCCAGCAGGAGGGTCTACGAGCAGTACTTC. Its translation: CASRRVYEQYF.

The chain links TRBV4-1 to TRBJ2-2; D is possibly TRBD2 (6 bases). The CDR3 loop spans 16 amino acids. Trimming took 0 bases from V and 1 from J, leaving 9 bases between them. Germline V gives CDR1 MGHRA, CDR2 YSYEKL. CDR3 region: CASSQDERVNTGELFF. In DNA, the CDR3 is TGCGCCAGCAGCCAAGACGAGCGGGTGAACACCGGGGAGCTGTTTTTT.

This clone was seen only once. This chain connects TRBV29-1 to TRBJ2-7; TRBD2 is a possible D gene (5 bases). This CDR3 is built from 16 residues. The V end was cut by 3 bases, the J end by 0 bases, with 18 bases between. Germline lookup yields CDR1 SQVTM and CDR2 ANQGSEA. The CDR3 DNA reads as TGCAGCGTTGACATTTATGGAGAGGGCTTCTCCTACGAGCAGTACTTC. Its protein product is CSVDIYGEGFSYEQYF.

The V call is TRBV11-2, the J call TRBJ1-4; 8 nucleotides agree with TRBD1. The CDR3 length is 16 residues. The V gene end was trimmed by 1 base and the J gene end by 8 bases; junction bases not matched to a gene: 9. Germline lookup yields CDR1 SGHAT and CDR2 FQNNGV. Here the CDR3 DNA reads TGTGCCAGCAGCTTAGTACCCGGACAGGGTTACGAAAAACTGTTTTTT. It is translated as CASSLVPGQGYEKLFF.

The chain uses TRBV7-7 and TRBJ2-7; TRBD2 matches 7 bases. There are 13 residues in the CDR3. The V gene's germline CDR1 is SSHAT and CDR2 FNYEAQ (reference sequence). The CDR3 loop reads CASALGGGYEQYF. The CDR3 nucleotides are TGTGCTAGCGCGTTGGGCGGGGGCTACGAGCAGTACTTC. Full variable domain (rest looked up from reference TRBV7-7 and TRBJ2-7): GAGVSQSPRYKVTKRGQDVTLRCDPISSHATLYWYQQALGQGPEFLTYFNYEAQPDKSGLPSDRFSAERPEGSISTLTIQRTEQRDSAMYRCASALGGGYEQYFGPGTRLTVT.

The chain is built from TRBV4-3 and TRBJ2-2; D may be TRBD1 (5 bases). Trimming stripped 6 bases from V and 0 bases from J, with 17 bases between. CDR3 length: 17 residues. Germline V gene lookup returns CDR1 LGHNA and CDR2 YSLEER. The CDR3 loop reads CASRGIGARTNTGELFF. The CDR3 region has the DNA TGCGCCAGCAGGGGGATTGGGGCCCGTACGAACACCGGGGAGCTGTTTTTT.

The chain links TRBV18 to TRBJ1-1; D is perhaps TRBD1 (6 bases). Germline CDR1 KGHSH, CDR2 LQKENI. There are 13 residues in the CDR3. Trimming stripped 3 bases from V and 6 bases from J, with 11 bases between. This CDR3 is CASSPQTGAEAFF. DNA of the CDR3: TGTGCCAGCTCACCGCAGACAGGAGCTGAAGCTTTCTTT.

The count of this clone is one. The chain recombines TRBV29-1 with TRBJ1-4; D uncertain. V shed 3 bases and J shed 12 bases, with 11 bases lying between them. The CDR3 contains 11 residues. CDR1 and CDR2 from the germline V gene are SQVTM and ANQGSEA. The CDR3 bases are TGCAGCGTTGATGAGGGAGCAGAACTGTTTTTT. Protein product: CSVDEGAELFF.

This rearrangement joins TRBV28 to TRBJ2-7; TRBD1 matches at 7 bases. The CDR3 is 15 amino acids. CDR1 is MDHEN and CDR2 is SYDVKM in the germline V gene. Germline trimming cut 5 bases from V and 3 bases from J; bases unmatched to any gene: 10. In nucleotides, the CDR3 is TGTGCCAGCAGTCTCCCGGGACAGCCCCACTACGAGCAGTACTTC. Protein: CASSLPGQPHYEQYF.

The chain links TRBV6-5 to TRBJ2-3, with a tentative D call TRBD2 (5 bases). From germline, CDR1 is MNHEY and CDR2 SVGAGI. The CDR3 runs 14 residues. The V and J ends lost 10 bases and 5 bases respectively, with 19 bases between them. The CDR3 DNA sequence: TGTGCCACCCGGGGTCCCGTAACACTAGATACGCAGTATTTT. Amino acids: CATRGPVTLDTQYF.

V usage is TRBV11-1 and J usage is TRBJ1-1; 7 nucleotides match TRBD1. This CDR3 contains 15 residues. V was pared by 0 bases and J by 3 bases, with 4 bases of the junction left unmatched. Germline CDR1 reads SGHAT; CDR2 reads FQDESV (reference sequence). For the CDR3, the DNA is TGTGCCAGCAGCTTAGCGCGAGGGGGCCACACTGAAGCTTTCTTT. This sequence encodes CASSLARGGHTEAFF. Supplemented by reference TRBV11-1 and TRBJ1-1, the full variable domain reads EAEVAQSPRYKITEKSQAVAFWCDPISGHATLYWYRQILGQGPELLVQFQDESVVDDSQLPKDRFSAERLKGVDSTLKIQPAELGDSAMYLCASSLARGGHTEAFFGQGTRLTVV.

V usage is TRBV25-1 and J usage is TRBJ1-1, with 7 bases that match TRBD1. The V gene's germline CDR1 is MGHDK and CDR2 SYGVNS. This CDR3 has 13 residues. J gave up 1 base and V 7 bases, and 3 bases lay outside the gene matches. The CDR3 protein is CASTDRENTEAFF. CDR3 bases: TGTGCCAGCACCGACAGGGAGAACACTGAAGCTTTCTTT.

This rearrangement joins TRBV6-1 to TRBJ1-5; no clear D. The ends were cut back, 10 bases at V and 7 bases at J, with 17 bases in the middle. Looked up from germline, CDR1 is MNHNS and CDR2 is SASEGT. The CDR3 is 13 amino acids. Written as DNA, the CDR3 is TGTGCCATAGAGGGTGGGGAGCGGCAGCCCCAGCATTTT. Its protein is CAIEGGERQPQHF.